A single sample is the source of the 21 T cell receptor beta chains below, sequenced in a study of blood T cell repertoires in COVID-19. Generated by immunoSEQ multiplex PCR, the TCRdb table keeps only in-frame clones and is missing some. This table holds roughly 250,000 clones, around 90% found once. The sample comprised peripheral blood. These receptors all come from a man in his thirties or forties with COVID-19, enrolled during active disease.

Written as DNA, the CDR3 is TGTGCCAGCAGCCAACTAGCGGAGACCTACAATGAGCAGTTCTTC. It is translated as CASSQLAETYNEQFF. The rearrangement uses TRBV7-2 and TRBJ2-1; 8 nucleotides agree with TRBD2. Germline assignment: CDR1 SGHTA and CDR2 FQGNSA. The junction had 5 bases not matched to a gene; V was cut back by 5 bases and J by 2 bases. The CDR3 runs 15 residues. Complete variable domain (other parts from reference TRBV7-2 and TRBJ2-1): GAGVSQSPSNKVTEKGKDVELRCDPISGHTALYWYRQSLGQGLEFLIYFQGNSAPDKSGLPSDRFSAERTGGSVSTLTIQRTQQEDSAVYLCASSQLAETYNEQFFGPGTRLTVL.

The CDR3, as DNA: TGTGCCAGCAGCTTAGCGGCAAAAGATACGCAGTATTTT. This translates into CASSLAAKDTQYF. The J gene is TRBJ2-3, the V gene TRBV7-9; no clear D gene. V was cut by 0 bases and J by 5 bases, with 6 bases left in between. Germline V gene data show CDR1 as SEHNR and CDR2 as FQNEAQ (reference sequence). This CDR3 is 13 amino acids long.

The genes are TRBV6-5 and TRBJ2-6, with D possibly TRBD1 on 6 matching bases. This CDR3 contains 15 residues. CDR1 MNHEY and CDR2 SVGAGI come from the germline V gene. V was cut by 8 bases and J by 8 bases, with 19 bases left in between. CDR3 sequence (DNA): TGTGCCAGCGCACCGAACAGGGATCGGACCAACGTCCTGACTTTC. Its protein is CASAPNRDRTNVLTF.

This chain uses TRBV10-3 with TRBJ1-3; no definite D call. Germline V gene lookup returns CDR1 ENHRY and CDR2 SYGVKD. Deletions cut 7 bases from V and 0 bases from J, with 13 bases between. This CDR3 contains 15 residues. CDR3 in DNA: TGTGCCATCACAACTCCCAGCGTCTCTGGAAACACCATATATTTT. Translation: CAITTPSVSGNTIYF.

As for this clone: One end of the junction does not line up with germline, which may come from a read error. The V gene is TRBV6-5, the J gene TRBJ1-5; no reliable D call. CDR1 and CDR2 from the germline V gene are MNHEY and SVGAGI. This CDR3 spans 13 amino acids. CDR3 DNA: TGTGCCAGCAGTGACTCCGGGTGGCAGCCCCAGCATTTT. This translates into CASSDSGWQPQHF.

This CDR3 reads CASSLAYDSYEQYF. The CDR3 coding sequence is TGTGCCAGCAGTTTAGCGTACGACTCCTACGAGCAGTACTTC. The rearrangement joins TRBV27 to TRBJ2-7; D gene unclear. CDR1 and CDR2 (germline): MNHEY, SMNVEV (reference sequence). The ends were cut back, 2 bases at V and 0 bases at J, with 8 bases in the middle. This CDR3 comprises 14 residues.

This rearrangement joins TRBV19 to TRBJ1-4; no clear D. This CDR3 comprises 16 residues. The germline CDR1 and CDR2 sequences are LNHDA and SQIVND (reference sequence). With 3 bases removed from V and 3 bases from J, the gap between germline ends came to 14 bases. The CDR3 DNA reads TGTGCCAGTAGTATTTACGCTGGCGGCGCTAATGAAAAACTGTTTTTT. This encodes CASSIYAGGANEKLFF.

The genes are TRBV28 and TRBJ1-2; weak D call: TRBD1 (6 bases). Germline V lookup: CDR1 MDHEN, CDR2 SYDVKM. Trimming took 8 bases from V and 4 from J, leaving 17 bases between them. The CDR3 is 14 amino acids. The CDR3 loop reads CASARGEDSYGYTF. The CDR3 DNA reads as TGTGCCAGCGCTCGAGGAGAGGACAGCTATGGCTACACCTTC.

DNA for the CDR3: TGTGCCAGCAGCGCAAAACCAGGGAGGGGAAACACCATATATTTT. Translating gives CASSAKPGRGNTIYF. V gene TRBV9 combines with J gene TRBJ1-3; TRBD1 might be the D (5 bases). V was clipped by 3 bases and J by 4 bases, with 14 bases between them. This CDR3 has 15 amino acids. The germline V gene has CDR1 SGDLS and CDR2 YYNGEE.

This clone was seen a single time. The V call is TRBV6-5, the J call TRBJ1-5, with 9 bases matching TRBD1. The length of the CDR3 is 13 residues. CDR1 and CDR2 (germline): MNHEY, SVGAGI. The V segment lost 7 bases and the J segment 6 bases; nucleotides outside the gene matches: 4. The CDR3 protein is CASTRTGVQPQHF. In nucleotides, the CDR3 is TGTGCCAGCACCCGGACAGGGGTTCAGCCCCAGCATTTT.

Details on this clone: Mismatch with germline at one junction end may stem from a read error. This chain connects TRBV2 to TRBJ2-7, with D maybe TRBD1 (6 bases). The CDR3 length is 13 residues. Germline-derived CDR1 and CDR2 are SNHLY and FYNNEI. The CDR3 bases are TGTGCTAGCAAAAAGGGGGACAACCACGAGCAGTACTTC. It codes for CASKKGDNHEQYF.

V and J are TRBV2 and TRBJ2-5; 8 nucleotides line up with TRBD1. V shed 7 bases and J 5 bases; nucleotides not matched to a gene: 12. The CDR3 sequence is 15 residues long. Germline CDR1 is SNHLY and CDR2 is FYNNEI. CDR3 in DNA: TGTGCCAGCATTCCGGACAGGGTAGTTCGGGAGACCCAGTACTTC. Translated, it gives CASIPDRVVRETQYF.

This chain links TRBV25-1 with TRBJ2-1; the D gene is possibly TRBD1 (5 bases). Germline loops: CDR1 MGHDK, CDR2 SYGVNS. The V gene lost 1 base and the J gene lost 4 bases, with 14 bases spanning the gap. CDR3 length equals 16 residues. This chain's CDR3 is CASSEFEQDPYNEQFF. The CDR3 DNA sequence: TGTGCCAGCAGTGAATTTGAACAGGACCCTTACAATGAGCAGTTCTTC.

The rearrangement uses TRBV9 and TRBJ2-1; 9 bases match TRBD1. The ends lost 4 bases at V and 3 bases at J; junction bases unmatched: 5. Germline V gene sequence: CDR1 SGDLS, CDR2 YYNGEE. The CDR3 is 15 amino acids. In DNA, the CDR3 is TGTGCCAGCAGCCAGGGACAGGGCCTCTACAATGAGCAGTTCTTC. Translated, it gives CASSQGQGLYNEQFF.

The chain joins TRBV29-1 to TRBJ2-3; 9 nucleotides line up with TRBD1. Trimming at V came to 6 bases and at J to 6 bases, leaving 7 bases not matched to a gene. Germline V CDR1 and CDR2: SQVTM, ANQGSEA. CDR3 length: 13 amino acids. The DNA of the CDR3 is TGCAGCGTGGCCGGGACAGGGTGGGATACGCAGTATTTT. It codes for CSVAGTGWDTQYF.

This clone was counted once. The rearrangement uses TRBV6-5 and TRBJ1-6; weak D call: TRBD1 (6 bases). Germline V CDR1 and CDR2: MNHEY, SVGAGI. This CDR3 has 15 residues. The V and J ends lost 6 bases and 3 bases respectively, with 12 bases between them. CDR3 nucleotides: TGTGCCAGCAGGGGGGCACAGGGCTATAATTCACCCCTCCACTTT. This codes for CASRGAQGYNSPLHF.

The CDR3 loop is CASSETDYGYTF. As DNA, the CDR3 is TGTGCCAGCAGTGAAACGGACTATGGCTACACCTTC. This chain uses TRBV2 with TRBJ1-2; D ambiguous. Germline loops: CDR1 SNHLY, CDR2 FYNNEI. The CDR3 is 12 residues long. The V gene lost 2 bases and the J gene lost 3 bases, with 4 bases spanning the gap.

The chain combines TRBV14 with TRBJ2-5; tentative D call: TRBD2 (5 bases). The CDR3 length is 13 residues. V lost 1 base and J 5 bases, leaving 8 bases between the germline ends. Germline V gene data show CDR1 as SGHDN and CDR2 as FVKESK. The CDR3 DNA sequence: TGTGCCAGCAGCCAAGGAGGGCTCGAGACCCAGTACTTC. Translating it yields CASSQGGLETQYF.

The chain carries TRBV5-6 and TRBJ1-2; 8 bases line up with TRBD1. Germline CDR1 is SGHDT and CDR2 is YYEEEE. This CDR3 region has 14 residues. With 2 bases clipped from V and 3 bases from J, the junction kept 3 bases outside the gene matches. The CDR3 spells CASSFGQGHYGYTF. The CDR3 bases are TGTGCCAGCAGCTTTGGACAGGGACACTATGGCTACACCTTC.

V and J are TRBV10-3 and TRBJ1-6, with a tentative D call TRBD1 (6 bases). The CDR3 covers 16 residues. The V end lost 5 bases, the J end lost 5 bases, and 16 bases lay between the germline ends. Germline V CDR1 and CDR2: ENHRY, SYGVKD. The CDR3 DNA sequence: TGTGCCATCAGTCCCCAAGGGGGATTCGATAATTCACCCCTCCACTTT. Protein product: CAISPQGGFDNSPLHF.

The CDR3 protein is CASSLPGIGFQYF. CDR3 DNA: TGCGCCAGCAGCCTCCCCGGGATAGGGTTCCAGTACTTC. The chain recombines TRBV4-1 with TRBJ2-5; D might be TRBD2 (5 bases). The CDR3 has 13 amino acids. In germline, CDR1 is MGHRA, CDR2 YSYEKL. Between the trimmed V and J ends, which lost 4 bases and 10 bases, there was a span of 16 bases.